Listed below are T cell receptor beta chains from one sample, sequenced in a study of early T cells in non-severe SARS-CoV-2 infection. TCRdb called the 5' RACE reads again in MiXCR, with one record for every CDR3 protein. The data hold under 90,000 distinct CDR3 sequences, with around 14% observed a single time. Sequencing was carried out using whole blood. These receptors were collected from an adult who was a healthcare worker with PCR-confirmed SARS-CoV-2 infection or an uninfected control (not recorded which). Both conserved end residues are part of each CDR3. Fields, in order: D gene, J gene, clone size, V gene, CDR3 DNA, CDR3 protein. A D gene is named only where the DNA matches it firmly. Some rows mark clone size as missing; the rest say once, few, many or name a class of expanded clone.

TRBD1 | TRBJ2-5 | - | TRBV24-1 | TGTGCCACCAGGGACAGGGAGGAGACCCAGTACTTC | CATRDREETQYF
TRBD1 | TRBJ1-4 | many | TRBV29-1 | TGCAGCGTTGAAACAGGGGAGGGTGGTGAAAAACTGTTTTTT | CSVETGEGGEKLFF
- | TRBJ1-5 | - | TRBV12-3/TRBV12-4 | TGTGCCAGCAGTTTCTGGGCAGATGATCAGCCCCAGCATTTT | CASSFWADDQPQHF
- | TRBJ2-7 | few | TRBV14 | TGTGCCAGCAGACAAGCCGGGAGTACGGGAGAGCAGTACTTC | CASRQAGSTGEQYF
- | TRBJ2-5 | many | TRBV6-6 | TGTGCCAGCAGTCCACGGAGCTCCGTACAAGAGACCCAGTACTTC | CASSPRSSVQETQYF
TRBD2 | TRBJ2-1 | few | TRBV27 | TGTGCCAGCAAGACTAGCGGGCCGTACATCGTAAATGAGCAGTTCTTC | CASKTSGPYIVNEQFF
TRBD1 | TRBJ2-2 | many | TRBV18 | TGTGCCAGCTCACCGGGACAGACCACCGGGGAGCTGTTTTTT | CASSPGQTTGELFF
- | TRBJ1-5 | - | TRBV6-1 | TGTGCCAGCAGTGAAGTTTTCAACAGGGTCGACAATCAGCCCCAGCATTTT | CASSEVFNRVDNQPQHF
- | TRBJ1-1 | - | TRBV11-2 | TGTGCCAGCAGCTTGTCTCACACTGAAGCTTTCTTT | CASSLSHTEAFF
- | TRBJ1-1 | many | TRBV20-1 | TGCAGTGCGCAACCGGGGGTTTACACTGAAGCTTTCTTT | CSAQPGVYTEAFF
- | TRBJ2-1 | many | TRBV12-3/TRBV12-4 | TGTGCCAGCAGCCGACAGGACAATGAGCAGTTCTTC | CASSRQDNEQFF